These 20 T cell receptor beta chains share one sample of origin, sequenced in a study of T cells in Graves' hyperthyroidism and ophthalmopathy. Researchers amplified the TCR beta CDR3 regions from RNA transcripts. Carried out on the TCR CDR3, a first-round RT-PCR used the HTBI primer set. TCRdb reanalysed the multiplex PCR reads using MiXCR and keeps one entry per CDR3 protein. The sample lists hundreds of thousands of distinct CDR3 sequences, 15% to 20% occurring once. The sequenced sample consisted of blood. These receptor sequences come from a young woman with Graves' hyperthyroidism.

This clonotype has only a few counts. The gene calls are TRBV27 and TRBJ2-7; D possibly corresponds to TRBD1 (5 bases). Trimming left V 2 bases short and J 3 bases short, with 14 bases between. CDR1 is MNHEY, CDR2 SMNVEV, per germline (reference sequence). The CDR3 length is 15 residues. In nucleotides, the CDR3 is TGTGCCAGCAGTTTACAGGGCGGTGGGGTCTACGAGCAGTACTTC. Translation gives CASSLQGGGVYEQYF.

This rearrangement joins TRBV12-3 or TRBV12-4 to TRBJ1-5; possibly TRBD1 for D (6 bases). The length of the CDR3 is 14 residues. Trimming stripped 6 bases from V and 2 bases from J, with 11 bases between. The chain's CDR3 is CASRGGLGNQPQHF. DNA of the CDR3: TGTGCCAGCAGGGGGGGCTTAGGCAATCAGCCCCAGCATTTT.

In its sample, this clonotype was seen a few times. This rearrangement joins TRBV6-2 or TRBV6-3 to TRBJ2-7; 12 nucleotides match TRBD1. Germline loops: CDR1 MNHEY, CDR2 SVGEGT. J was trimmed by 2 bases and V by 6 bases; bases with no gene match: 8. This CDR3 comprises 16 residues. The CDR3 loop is CASRVLGQGATYEQYF. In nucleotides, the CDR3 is TGTGCCAGCAGGGTTTTGGGACAGGGGGCCACCTACGAGCAGTACTTC.

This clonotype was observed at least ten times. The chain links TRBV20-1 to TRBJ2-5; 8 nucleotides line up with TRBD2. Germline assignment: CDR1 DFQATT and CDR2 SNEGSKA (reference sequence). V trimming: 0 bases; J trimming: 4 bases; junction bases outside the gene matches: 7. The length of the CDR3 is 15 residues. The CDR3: CSARDAGREVETQYF. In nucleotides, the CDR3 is TGCAGTGCTAGAGATGCGGGGCGGGAGGTAGAGACCCAGTACTTC.

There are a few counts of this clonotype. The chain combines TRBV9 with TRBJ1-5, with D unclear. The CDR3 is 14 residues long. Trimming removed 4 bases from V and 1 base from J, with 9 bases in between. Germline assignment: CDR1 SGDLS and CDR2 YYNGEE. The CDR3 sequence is CASSSSGSNQPQHF. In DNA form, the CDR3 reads TGTGCCAGCAGCTCCTCGGGCAGCAATCAGCCCCAGCATTTT.

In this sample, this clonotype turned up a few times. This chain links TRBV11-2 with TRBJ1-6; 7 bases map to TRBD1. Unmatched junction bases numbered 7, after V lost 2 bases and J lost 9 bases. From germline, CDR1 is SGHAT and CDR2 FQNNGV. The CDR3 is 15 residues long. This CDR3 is CASSLTRGDSSPLHF. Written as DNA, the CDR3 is TGTGCCAGCAGCTTAACAAGGGGGGACAGTTCACCCCTCCACTTT. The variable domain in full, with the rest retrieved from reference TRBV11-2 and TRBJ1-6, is EAGVAQSPRYKIIEKRQSVAFWCNPISGHATLYWYQQILGQGPKLLIQFQNNGVVDDSQLPKDRFSAERLKGVDSTLKIQPAKLEDSAVYLCASSLTRGDSSPLHFGNGTRLTVT.

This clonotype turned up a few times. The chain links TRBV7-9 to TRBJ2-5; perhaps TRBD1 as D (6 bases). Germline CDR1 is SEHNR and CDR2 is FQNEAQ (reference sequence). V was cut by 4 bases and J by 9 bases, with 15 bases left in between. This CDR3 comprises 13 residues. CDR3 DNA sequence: TGTGCCAGCAGCTCCGGGACATTCAGTCCCCAGTACTTC. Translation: CASSSGTFSPQYF.

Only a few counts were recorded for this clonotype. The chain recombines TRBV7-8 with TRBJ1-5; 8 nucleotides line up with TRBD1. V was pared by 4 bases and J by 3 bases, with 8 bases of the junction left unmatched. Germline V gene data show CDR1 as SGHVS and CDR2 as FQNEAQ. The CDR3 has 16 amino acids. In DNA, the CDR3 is TGTGCCAGCAGCTCGGGTACAGGGGGGGACAATCAGCCCCAGCATTTT. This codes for CASSSGTGGDNQPQHF.

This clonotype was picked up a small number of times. The CDR3 sequence: CATSDSGIWGNIQYF. The CDR3 nucleotides are TGTGCCACCAGTGATTCAGGGATATGGGGAAACATTCAGTACTTC. The chain recombines TRBV24-1 with TRBJ2-4; the D gene is possibly TRBD1 (5 bases). The V and J ends lost 2 bases and 6 bases respectively, with 13 bases between them. The V gene's germline CDR1 is KGHDR and CDR2 SFDVKD. CDR3 length equals 15 residues.

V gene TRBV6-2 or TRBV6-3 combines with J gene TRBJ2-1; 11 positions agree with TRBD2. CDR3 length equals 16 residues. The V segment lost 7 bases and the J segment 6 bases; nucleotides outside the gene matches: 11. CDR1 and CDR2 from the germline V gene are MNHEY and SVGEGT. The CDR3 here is CASIRPGLADRNEQFF. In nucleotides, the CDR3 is TGTGCCAGCATCCGCCCGGGACTAGCGGACCGCAATGAGCAGTTCTTC.

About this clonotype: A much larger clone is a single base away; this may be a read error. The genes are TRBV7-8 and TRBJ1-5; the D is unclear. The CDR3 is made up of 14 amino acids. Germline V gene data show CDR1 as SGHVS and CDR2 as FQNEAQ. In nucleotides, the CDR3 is TGTGCCAGCAGTTTCCTTTATAGCAATCAGCCCCGGCATTTT. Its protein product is CASSFLYSNQPRHF.

CDR3 in DNA: TGTGCCACCAGCAGAGGACTAGAAAGGCATACGCAGTATTTT. Amino acid sequence: CATSRGLERHTQYF. The rearrangement links TRBV15 to TRBJ2-3; a weak D match, TRBD2 (6 bases). Germline values: CDR1 LNHNV, CDR2 YYDKDF (reference sequence). The CDR3 loop spans 14 amino acids. Trimming removed 1 base at V and 7 bases at J, with 12 bases between.

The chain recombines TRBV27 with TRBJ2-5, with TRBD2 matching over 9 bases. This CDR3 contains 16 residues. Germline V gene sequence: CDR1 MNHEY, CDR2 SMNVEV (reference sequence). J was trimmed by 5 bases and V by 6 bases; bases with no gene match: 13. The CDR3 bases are TGTGCCAGCAGCCTACGGGTAGCGGGAGAAAGGGAGACCCAGTACTTC. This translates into CASSLRVAGERETQYF.

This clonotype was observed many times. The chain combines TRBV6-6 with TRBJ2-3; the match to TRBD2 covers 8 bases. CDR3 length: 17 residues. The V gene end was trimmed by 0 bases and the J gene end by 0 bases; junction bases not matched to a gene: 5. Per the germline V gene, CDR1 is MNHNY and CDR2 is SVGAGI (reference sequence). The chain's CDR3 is CASSYSPAGASTDTQYF. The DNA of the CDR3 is TGTGCCAGCAGTTACTCACCAGCGGGGGCTAGCACAGATACGCAGTATTTT.

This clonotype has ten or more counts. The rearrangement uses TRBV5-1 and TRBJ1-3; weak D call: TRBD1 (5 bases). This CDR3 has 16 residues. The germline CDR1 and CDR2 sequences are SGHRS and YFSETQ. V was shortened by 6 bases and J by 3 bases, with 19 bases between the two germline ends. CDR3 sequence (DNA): TGCGCCAGCACCCAGGGCCCGGGAGATGGTGGAAACACCATATATTTT. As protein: CASTQGPGDGGNTIYF.

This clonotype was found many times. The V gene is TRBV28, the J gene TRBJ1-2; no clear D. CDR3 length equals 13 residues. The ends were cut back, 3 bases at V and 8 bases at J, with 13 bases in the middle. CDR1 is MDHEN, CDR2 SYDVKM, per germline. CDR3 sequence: CASSFSGWRGYTF. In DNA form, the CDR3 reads TGTGCCAGCAGTTTCTCGGGTTGGCGGGGCTACACCTTC.

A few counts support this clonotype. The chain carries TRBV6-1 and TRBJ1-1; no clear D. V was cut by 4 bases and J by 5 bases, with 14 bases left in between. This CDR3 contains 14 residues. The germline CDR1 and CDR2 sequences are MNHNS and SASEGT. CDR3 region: CASSVKDRNTEAFF. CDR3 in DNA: TGTGCCAGCAGTGTGAAGGATCGGAATACTGAAGCTTTCTTT.

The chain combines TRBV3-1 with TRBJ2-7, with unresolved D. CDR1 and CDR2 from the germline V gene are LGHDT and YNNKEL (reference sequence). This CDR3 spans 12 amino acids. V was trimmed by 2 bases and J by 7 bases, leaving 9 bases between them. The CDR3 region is CASSQNDEEQYF. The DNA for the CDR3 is TGTGCCAGCAGCCAAAACGACGAAGAGCAGTACTTC.

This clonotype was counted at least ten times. In nucleotides, the CDR3 is TGTGCCAGCGCAGTTAGCGGGAGCATGGAGACCCAGTACTTC. It encodes CASAVSGSMETQYF. The rearrangement links TRBV2 to TRBJ2-5; 9 nucleotides match TRBD2. V gave up 8 bases and J gave up 5 bases; unmatched junction bases: 9. The CDR3 contains 14 residues. The germline gives CDR1 SNHLY, CDR2 FYNNEI. The variable domain in full, with the rest retrieved from reference TRBV2 and TRBJ2-5, is EPEVTQTPSHQVTQMGQEVILRCVPISNHLYFYWYRQILGQKVEFLVSFYNNEISEKSEIFDDQFSVERPDGSNFTLKIRSTKLEDSAMYFCASAVSGSMETQYFGPGTRLLVL.

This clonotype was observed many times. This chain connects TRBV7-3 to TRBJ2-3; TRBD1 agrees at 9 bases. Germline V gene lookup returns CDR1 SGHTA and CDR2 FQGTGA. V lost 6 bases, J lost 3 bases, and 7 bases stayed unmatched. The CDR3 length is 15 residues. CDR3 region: CASSSTGGWTDTQYF. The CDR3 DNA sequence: TGTGCCAGCAGTTCAACAGGGGGCTGGACAGATACGCAGTATTTT.